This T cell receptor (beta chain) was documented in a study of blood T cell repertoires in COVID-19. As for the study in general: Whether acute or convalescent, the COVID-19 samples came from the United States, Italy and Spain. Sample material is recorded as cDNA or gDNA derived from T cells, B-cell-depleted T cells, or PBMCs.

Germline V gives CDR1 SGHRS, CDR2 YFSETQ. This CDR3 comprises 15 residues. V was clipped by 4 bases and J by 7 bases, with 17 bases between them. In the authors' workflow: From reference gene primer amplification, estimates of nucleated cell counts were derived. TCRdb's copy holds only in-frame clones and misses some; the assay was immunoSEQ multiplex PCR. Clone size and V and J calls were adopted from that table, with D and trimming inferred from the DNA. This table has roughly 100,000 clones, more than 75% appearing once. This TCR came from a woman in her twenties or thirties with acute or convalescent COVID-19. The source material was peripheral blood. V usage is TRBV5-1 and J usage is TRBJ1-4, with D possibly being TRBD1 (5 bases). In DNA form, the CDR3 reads TGCGCCAGCAGCCTCCAGGGAGGAAAGAGTGAAAAACTGTTTTTT. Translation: CASSLQGGKSEKLFF. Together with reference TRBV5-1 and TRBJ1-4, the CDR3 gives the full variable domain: KAGVTQTPRYLIKTRGQQVTLSCSPISGHRSVSWYQQTPGQGLQFLFEYFSETQRNKGNFPGRFSGRQFSNSRSEMNVSTLELGDSALYLCASSLQGGKSEKLFFGSGTQLSVL.